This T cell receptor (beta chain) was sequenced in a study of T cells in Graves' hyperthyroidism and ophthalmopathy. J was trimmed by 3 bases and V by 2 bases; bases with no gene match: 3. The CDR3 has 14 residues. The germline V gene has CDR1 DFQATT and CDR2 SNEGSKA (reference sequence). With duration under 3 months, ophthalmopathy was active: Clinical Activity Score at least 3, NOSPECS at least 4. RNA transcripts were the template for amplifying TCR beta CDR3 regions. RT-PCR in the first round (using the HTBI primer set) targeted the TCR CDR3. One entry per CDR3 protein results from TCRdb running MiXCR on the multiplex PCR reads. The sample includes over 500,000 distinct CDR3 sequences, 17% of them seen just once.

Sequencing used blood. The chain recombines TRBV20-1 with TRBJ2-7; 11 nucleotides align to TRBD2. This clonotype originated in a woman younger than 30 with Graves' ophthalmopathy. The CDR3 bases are TGCAGTGCTAGACCCGGGACTAGCGGCTACGAGCAGTACTTC. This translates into CSARPGTSGYEQYF.